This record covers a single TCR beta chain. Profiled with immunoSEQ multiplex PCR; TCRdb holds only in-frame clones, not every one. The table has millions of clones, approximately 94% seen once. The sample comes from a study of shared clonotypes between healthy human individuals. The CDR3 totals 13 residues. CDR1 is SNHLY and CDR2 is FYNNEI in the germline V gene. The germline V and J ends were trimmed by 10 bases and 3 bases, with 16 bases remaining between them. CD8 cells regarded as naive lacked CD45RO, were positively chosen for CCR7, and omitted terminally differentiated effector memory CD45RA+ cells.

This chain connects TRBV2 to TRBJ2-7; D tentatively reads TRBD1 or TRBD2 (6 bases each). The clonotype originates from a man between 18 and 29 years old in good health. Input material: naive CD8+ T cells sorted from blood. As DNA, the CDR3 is TGTGCCACGGGGGCAAACCCCTACTACGAGCAGTACTTC. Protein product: CATGANPYYEQYF.